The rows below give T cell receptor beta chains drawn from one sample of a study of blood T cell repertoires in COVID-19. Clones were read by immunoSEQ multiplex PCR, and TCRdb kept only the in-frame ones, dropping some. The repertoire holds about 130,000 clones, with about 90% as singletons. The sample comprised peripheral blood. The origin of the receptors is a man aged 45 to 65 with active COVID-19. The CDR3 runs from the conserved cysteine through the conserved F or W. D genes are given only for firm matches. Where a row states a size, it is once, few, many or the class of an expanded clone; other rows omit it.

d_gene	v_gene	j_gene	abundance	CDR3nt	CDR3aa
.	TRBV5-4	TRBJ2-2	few	TGTGCCAGCAGCTTGAAGGGAGTCGGAACCGGGGAGCTGTTTTTT	CASSLKGVGTGELFF
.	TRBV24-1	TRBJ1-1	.	TGTGCCACCAGTGACTCTGATCCCGCGACAGGTAGGGCTGAAGCTTTCTTT	CATSDSDPATGRAEAFF
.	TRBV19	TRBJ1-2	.	TGTGCCAGTAGTATCCCCGGAGAGGGCACGATTAGGTATGGCTACACCTTC	CASSIPGEGTIRYGYTF
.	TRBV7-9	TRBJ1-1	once	TGTGCCAGCAGACCCCGGTCGAACACTGAAGCTTTCTTT	CASRPRSNTEAFF
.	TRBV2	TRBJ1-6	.	TGTGCCAGCAGAAAGAGCTCCTATAATTCACCCCTCCACTTT	CASRKSSYNSPLHF
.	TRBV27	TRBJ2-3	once	TGTGCCAGCAGCAACCAGGGCCCCTACACAGATACGCAGTATTTT	CASSNQGPYTDTQYF
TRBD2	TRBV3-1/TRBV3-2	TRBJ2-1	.	TGTGCCAGCAGCCAACCCGGGACTATTGGAGATGAGCAGTTCTTC	CASSQPGTIGDEQFF
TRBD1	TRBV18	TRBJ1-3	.	TGTGCCAGCTCTCCGGGACAGGGGCGCCAAAACACCATATATTTT	CASSPGQGRQNTIYF
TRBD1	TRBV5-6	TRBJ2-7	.	TGTGCCAGCAGCACGACAGGGTACGAGCAGTACTTC	CASSTTGYEQYF
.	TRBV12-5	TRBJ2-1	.	TGTGCTAGTGGTCCGGGGGGCCCACACAATGAGCAGTTCTTC	CASGPGGPHNEQFF
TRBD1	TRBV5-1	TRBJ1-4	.	TGCGCCAGCAGCTCGAACCGGGACAGCAAACCTAAGGGAGAAAAACTGTTTTTT	CASSSNRDSKPKGEKLFF
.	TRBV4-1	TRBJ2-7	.	TGCGCCAGCAGCCAATTACTAGCAGATGAGCAGTACTTC	CASSQLLADEQYF
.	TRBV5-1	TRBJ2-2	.	TGCGCCAGCAGCTTCCCATTCTCTCGGACAGTCAGAAACACCGGGGAGCTGTTTTTT	CASSFPFSRTVRNTGELFF
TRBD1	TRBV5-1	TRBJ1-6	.	TGCGCCAGCAGCTTGGCCGGGACAGGGAATTCACCCCTCCACTTT	CASSLAGTGNSPLHF
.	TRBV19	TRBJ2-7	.	TGTGCCAGTAGTTTCAACCCGGGACTGAACTACGAGCAGTACTTC	CASSFNPGLNYEQYF
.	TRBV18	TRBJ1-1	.	TGTGCCAGCTCCCCCTATTCCCCTCAGGGCACTGAAGCTTTCTTT	CASSPYSPQGTEAFF
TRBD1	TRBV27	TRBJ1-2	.	TGTGCCAGCAGTCCCCGGGACAGCTATGGCTACACCTTC	CASSPRDSYGYTF
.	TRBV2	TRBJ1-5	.	TGTGCCAGCAGTAGACAGGTTCTAGGGCAGCCCCAGCATTTT	CASSRQVLGQPQHF
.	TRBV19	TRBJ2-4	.	TGTGCCAGTAGTCCAGGGGCGGCCAAAAACATTCAGTACTTC	CASSPGAAKNIQYF
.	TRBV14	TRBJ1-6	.	TGTGCCAGCAGCCAACTCTATAATTCACCCCTCCACTTT	CASSQLYNSPLHF
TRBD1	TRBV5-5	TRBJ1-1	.	TGTGCCAGCAGCCGGACGACAGGGATGAACACTGAAGCTTTCTTT	CASSRTTGMNTEAFF
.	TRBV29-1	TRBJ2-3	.	TGCAGCCTTGTGTCGCGGGACGGACCCTTGGGTACGCAGTATTTT	CSLVSRDGPLGTQYF
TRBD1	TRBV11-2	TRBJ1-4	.	TGTGCCAGCAGCTTAGGACAGGGGGCTGGAGGGGGTGAAAAACTGTTTTTT	CASSLGQGAGGGEKLFF
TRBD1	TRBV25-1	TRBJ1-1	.	TGTGCCAGCACCACGAACAGGGGAAGAAGGACTGAAGCTTTCTTT	CASTTNRGRRTEAFF
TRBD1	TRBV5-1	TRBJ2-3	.	TGCGCCAGCAGCTTGCAGGGGGCTGAGACAGATACGCAGTATTTT	CASSLQGAETDTQYF
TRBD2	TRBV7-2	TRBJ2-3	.	TGTGCCAGCAGCCCTGGGACTAGTAGGTATACGCAGTATTTT	CASSPGTSRYTQYF